These 12 T cell receptor beta chains share one sample of origin, sequenced in a study of tumor and adjacent non-tumor tissue in lung cancer. TCRbeta libraries were built with three rounds of nested PCR, modified from ARM-PCR. MiXCR, applied by TCRdb to the multiplex PCR reads, yields one record per CDR3 protein. The data show approximately 120,000 distinct CDR3 sequences, with more than 70% seen just once and approximately 35% held by the top ten. This sample's RNA came from whole unsorted tissue. What was sequenced was lung tumor tissue. The receptors come from a woman aged 60-75 years with non-small cell lung cancer.

As to this clonotype: The CDR3 ends on some other residue instead of the conserved phenylalanine or tryptophan, so this is likely a read error. This chain connects TRBV28 to TRBJ1-1; D is unresolved. This CDR3 is 14 amino acids long. The V end was cut by 5 bases, the J end by 0 bases, with 10 bases between. Germline CDR1 and CDR2: MDHEN and SYDVKM. CDR3 coding DNA: TGTGCCAGCAGTCCCGTCTCGATGAACACTGAAGCTTTCTGT. Its protein product is CASSPVSMNTEAFC.

As concerns this clonotype: A clone one base away is much larger, so this may be a read error. The chain recombines TRBV20-1 with TRBJ1-6, with D perhaps matching TRBD1 (6 bases). Trimming shortened V by 1 base and J by 6 bases, and 13 bases separated the two germline ends. CDR1 is DFQATT, CDR2 SNEGSKA, per germline (reference sequence). The CDR3 spans 15 residues. CDR3 sequence reads: CSARGIPRGNSPLHF. CDR3 bases: TGCAGTGCTAGAGGGATACCCAGGGGTAATTCACCCCTCCACTTT.

This clonotype was seen a single time. A much larger clone is a single base away; this may be a read error. J is TRBJ2-5 and V is TRBV7-8, with D maybe TRBD2 (5 bases). CDR1 SGHVS and CDR2 FQNEAQ come from the germline V gene. V lost 7 bases to trimming and J lost 3 bases, with 24 bases between them. The CDR3 consists of 17 residues. CDR3 sequence: CASISSLRHSGKETQYF. The CDR3 bases are TGTGCCAGCATCTCCAGTCTTCGACACTCGGGGAAAGAGACCCAGTACTTC.

V usage is TRBV11-2 and J usage is TRBJ1-3; D uncertain. Germline V lookup: CDR1 SGHAT, CDR2 FQNNGV. The CDR3 sequence is 15 residues long. V was clipped by 2 bases and J by 11 bases, with 19 bases between them. This CDR3 reads CASSLSSGSLYSIYF. The CDR3 coding sequence is TGTGCCAGCAGCTTATCCTCCGGCAGCTTGTACTCCATATATTTT.

Turning to this clonotype: The CDR3 does not close with the conserved phenylalanine or tryptophan, likely indicating a read error. J is TRBJ2-3 and V is TRBV6-4; D tentatively fits TRBD1 or TRBD2 (5 bases each). This CDR3 spans 13 amino acids. CDR1 is MRHNA, CDR2 SNTAGT, per germline. V dropped 2 bases and J dropped 4 bases, with 7 bases sitting between them. The chain's CDR3 is CASSDRDADTQYY. The CDR3 coding sequence is TGTGCCAGCAGTGACCGGGACGCAGATACGCAGTATTAT.

The chain has TRBV5-6 and TRBJ1-3; D is unclear. V lost 3 bases and J 5 bases, leaving 12 bases between the germline ends. This CDR3 comprises 14 residues. Germline lookup yields CDR1 SGHDT and CDR2 YYEEEE. Here the CDR3 DNA reads TGTGCCAGCAGCTCCCCCGGGTCAAGAAACACCATATATTTT. Translation: CASSSPGSRNTIYF.

The CDR3 loop reads CASSFVLGDTQYF. CDR3 DNA: TGCGCCAGCAGCTTCGTATTAGGGGATACGCAGTATTTT. The chain recombines TRBV5-1 with TRBJ2-3; D is unclear. There are 13 residues in the CDR3. V lost 2 bases, J lost 6 bases, and 10 bases lay in between. Looked up from germline, CDR1 is SGHRS and CDR2 is YFSETQ.

About this clonotype itself: This may come from a read error, since a much larger clone is one base off. This chain links TRBV6-1 with TRBJ2-5; 9 nucleotides align to TRBD1. The ends lost 2 bases at V and 3 bases at J; junction bases unmatched: 1. Germline CDR1 and CDR2: MNHNS and SASEGT. CDR3 size: 14 residues. As DNA, the CDR3 is TGTGCCAGCAGTGAATGGACAGGGGAAGAGACCCAGTACTTC. Encoded protein: CASSEWTGEETQYF.

The rearrangement joins TRBV4-1 to TRBJ2-5; D call uncertain. V lost 7 bases and J lost 5, with 20 bases in between. CDR1 and CDR2 from the germline V gene are MGHRA and YSYEKL. This CDR3 is built from 15 residues. This CDR3 reads CASTQDRGTVETQYF. CDR3 DNA: TGCGCCAGCACTCAAGATCGCGGTACGGTGGAGACCCAGTACTTC.

This clonotype is a singleton in its sample. The chain recombines TRBV4-3 with TRBJ2-7; D call uncertain. The germline V and J ends were trimmed by 1 base and 8 bases, with 15 bases remaining between them. CDR3 size: 14 residues. CDR1 is LGHNA and CDR2 is YSLEER in the germline V gene. In DNA form, the CDR3 reads TGCGCCAGCAGCCAAGGTAGCAACGCCCACAAGCAGTACTTC. The encoded protein is CASSQGSNAHKQYF.

Regarding this clonotype: A much larger clone differs from this one at a single base, so this may be a read error. The genes are TRBV10-3 and TRBJ2-2; D perhaps matches TRBD1 (5 bases). With 0 bases removed from V and 0 bases from J, the gap between germline ends came to 8 bases. Germline values: CDR1 ENHRY, CDR2 SYGVKD. There are 16 residues in the CDR3. CDR3 DNA: TGTGCCATCAGTGAGTCCGAGACAGCGAACACCGGGGAGCTGTTTTTT. As protein: CAISESETANTGELFF.

As for this clonotype: The junction departs from germline at one end; a sequencing error may be responsible. This sequence joins TRBV4-2 and TRBJ2-2; maybe TRBD2 (5 bases). Germline lookup yields CDR1 LGHNA and CDR2 YNFKEQ. The CDR3 contains 15 residues. CDR3 protein: CASSQELQLTGELFF. CDR3 coding DNA: TGTGCCAGCAGCCAAGAGTTACAGCTCACCGGGGAGTTGTTTTTT.